This T cell receptor (beta chain) was captured by sequencing in a study of cytomegalovirus exposure and HLA in healthy donors. The PCR made use of 60 Vbeta and 13 Jbeta primers. TCRdb keeps only in-frame clones here, not all; method: immunoSEQ multiplex PCR. Among about 120,000 clones, around 76% were seen once, and the ten largest hold more than 10%. The length of the CDR3 is 13 residues. CDR1 is GTSNPN, CDR2 SVGIG, per germline (reference sequence). The ends were cut back, 2 bases at V and 0 bases at J, with 7 bases in the middle. The TCR originated in a woman aged 35 to 49 in good health and CMV-seropositive. The rearrangement links TRBV30 to TRBJ1-1; maybe TRBD1 (5 bases). Material for sequencing was PBMCs. The CDR3 DNA reads TGTGCCTGGAGTCCGACAGTGAACACTGAAGCTTTCTTT. It codes for CAWSPTVNTEAFF.